What follows are 16 T cell receptor beta chains derived from one specimen sequenced in a study of shared clonotypes between healthy human individuals. Using immunoSEQ multiplex PCR, the repertoire was profiled, and TCRdb retains in-frame clones only, with some absent. The sample carries about 1.1 million clones, about 72% recorded once. The specimen sequenced was memory CD4+ T cells from PBMCs. Subset described: CD45RA-negative fraction. Receptors originate from a man between 18 and 29 years old in good health. Some clones in this sample may be carry-over from other donors' samples.

V gene TRBV30 combines with J gene TRBJ2-3, with 11 bases that match TRBD2. V lost 3 bases to trimming and J lost 5 bases; unmatched junction nucleotides: 4. CDR1 is GTSNPN and CDR2 is SVGIG in the germline V gene (reference sequence). The CDR3 loop spans 14 amino acids. DNA of the CDR3: TGTGCCTGGAGACTAGCGGGAGATGTAGATACGCAGTATTTT. It codes for CAWRLAGDVDTQYF.

This clone was counted a few times. The chain combines TRBV28 with TRBJ1-5; 8 bases are shared with TRBD1. The V gene's germline CDR1 is MDHEN and CDR2 SYDVKM. The V and J ends lost 7 bases and 2 bases, in that order; junction bases with no gene match: 10. CDR3 length: 16 amino acids. The DNA for the CDR3 is TGTGCCAGCACTGACAGGGGAGGTATCGGCAATCAGCCCCAGCATTTT. Translated: CASTDRGGIGNQPQHF.

This clone came up a few times. Other DNA sequences of this sample code for an identical CDR3. The chain couples TRBV7-7 to TRBJ2-7; 10 bases are shared with TRBD1. There are 15 residues in the CDR3. After removal of 2 bases from V and 3 bases from J, the junction contained 4 bases not matched to a gene. Per germline, CDR1 SSHAT and CDR2 FNYEAQ (reference sequence). This chain's CDR3 is CASSLRTGGFYEQYF. CDR3 in DNA: TGTGCCAGCAGCTTACGGACAGGGGGGTTCTACGAGCAGTACTTC.

V usage is TRBV5-6 and J usage is TRBJ1-4, with D uncertain. The germline V and J ends were trimmed by 1 base and 13 bases, with 14 bases remaining between them. Germline CDR1 SGHDT, CDR2 YYEEEE. This CDR3 region has 13 residues. The CDR3 region has the DNA TGTGCCAGCAGCTTGTTATGGGAGCCAGGACTGTTTTTT. Its translation: CASSLLWEPGLFF.

This chain uses TRBV5-1 with TRBJ2-3, with 14 bases that match TRBD2. The trim removed 3 bases at V and 3 bases at J, leaving 6 bases unmatched. Per the germline V gene, CDR1 is SGHRS and CDR2 is YFSETQ. The CDR3 consists of 17 residues. CDR3 coding DNA: TGCGCCAGCAGCTCGGGACTAGCGGGAGCCTTAACAGATACGCAGTATTTT. Translating gives CASSSGLAGALTDTQYF.

The chain couples TRBV15 to TRBJ1-4, with D hard to call. The germline V and J ends were trimmed by 0 bases and 8 bases, with 16 bases remaining between them. This CDR3 contains 16 residues. From germline, CDR1 is LNHNV and CDR2 YYDKDF (reference sequence). In DNA form, the CDR3 reads TGTGCCACCAGCAGAGATAACACTCTCCGGGGAGAAAAACTGTTTTTT. Translation gives CATSRDNTLRGEKLFF.

The chain combines TRBV30 with TRBJ2-5; TRBD2 matches at 7 bases. CDR1 and CDR2 from the germline V gene are GTSNPN and SVGIG (reference sequence). J was trimmed by 3 bases and V by 2 bases; bases with no gene match: 6. This CDR3 spans 14 amino acids. CDR3 amino acids: CAWSQGTSEETQYF. The DNA of the CDR3 is TGTGCCTGGAGTCAGGGAACTAGCGAAGAGACCCAGTACTTC.

Worth noting for this clone: This specimen includes other DNA sequences encoding the same CDR3. The chain employs TRBV19 and TRBJ2-7; TRBD1 agrees at 12 bases. V gave up 6 bases and J gave up 3 bases; unmatched junction bases: 6. CDR1 and CDR2 from the germline V gene are LNHDA and SQIVND (reference sequence). This CDR3 is 15 amino acids long. This CDR3 reads CASSRGTGGFYEQYF. The CDR3 DNA follows: TGTGCCAGTAGCCGAGGGACAGGGGGCTTCTACGAGCAGTACTTC. The entire variable domain, with the rest obtained from reference TRBV19 and TRBJ2-7, is as follows: DGGITQSPKYLFRKEGQNVTLSCEQNLNHDAMYWYRQDPGQGLRLIYYSQIVNDFQKGDIAEGYSVSREKKESFPLTVTSAQKNPTAFYLCASSRGTGGFYEQYFGPGTRLTVT.

The chain combines TRBV4-3 with TRBJ2-3; D is ambiguous. V lost 0 bases to trimming and J lost 7 bases, with 11 bases between them. The CDR3 consists of 14 residues. Germline values: CDR1 LGHNA, CDR2 YSLEER. CDR3 residues: CASSQDVLPNTQYF. Written as DNA, the CDR3 is TGCGCCAGCAGCCAAGATGTCCTCCCTAATACGCAGTATTTT.

The chain combines TRBV4-1 with TRBJ2-2; D is ambiguous. This CDR3 has 15 amino acids. The germline CDR1 and CDR2 sequences are MGHRA and YSYEKL. The germline V and J ends were trimmed by 3 bases and 8 bases, with 16 bases remaining between them. As DNA, the CDR3 is TGCGCCAGCAGCCAGTTTTTCCCAACCGGAGGGGAGCTGTTTTTT. Amino acids: CASSQFFPTGGELFF.

CDR3 in amino acids: CASSPGLTANEKLFF. DNA for the CDR3: TGTGCCAGCAGCCCCGGGTTGACTGCTAATGAAAAACTGTTTTTT. This chain joins TRBV2 and TRBJ1-4, with D hard to call. Germline CDR1 SNHLY, CDR2 FYNNEI. The ends were cut back, 6 bases at V and 3 bases at J, with 14 bases in the middle. The CDR3 consists of 15 residues. The variable domain in full, completed from reference TRBV2 and TRBJ1-4, reads EPEVTQTPSHQVTQMGQEVILRCVPISNHLYFYWYRQILGQKVEFLVSFYNNEISEKSEIFDDQFSVERPDGSNFTLKIRSTKLEDSAMYFCASSPGLTANEKLFFGSGTQLSVL.

The chain has TRBV27 and TRBJ2-3; TRBD1 matches at 7 bases. This CDR3 contains 13 residues. The trim removed 3 bases at V and 6 bases at J, leaving 3 bases unmatched. Germline assignment: CDR1 MNHEY and CDR2 SMNVEV (reference sequence). The CDR3 region has the DNA TGTGCCAGCAGTTTGACAGGGTGGGATACGCAGTATTTT. As protein: CASSLTGWDTQYF.

This clone was seen once. In the same sample, other DNA sequences code for this CDR3. V is TRBV7-3 and J is TRBJ2-3, with D possibly TRBD2 on 6 matching bases. The CDR3 is made up of 14 amino acids. Trimming removed 0 bases at V and 4 bases at J, with 8 bases between. The germline CDR1 and CDR2 sequences are SGHTA and FQGTGA. The chain's CDR3 is CASSLTRDSDTQYF. For the CDR3, the DNA is TGTGCCAGCAGCTTAACGCGGGACTCAGATACGCAGTATTTT.

V gene TRBV28 combines with J gene TRBJ1-2; D is unclear. The CDR3 consists of 14 residues. The V end lost 7 bases, the J end lost 2 bases, and 14 bases lay between the germline ends. The germline CDR1 and CDR2 sequences are MDHEN and SYDVKM. This CDR3 reads CASTRHLGNYGYTF. The CDR3 nucleotides read TGTGCCAGCACCCGCCATCTTGGGAACTATGGCTACACCTTC.

Only a few counts were recorded for this clone. DNA of the CDR3: TGTGCCAGTAGTATTAGGGACTTCAACACTGAAGCTTTCTTT. Its protein is CASSIRDFNTEAFF. V gene TRBV19 combines with J gene TRBJ1-1; TRBD1 might be the D (5 bases). The CDR3 sequence is 14 residues long. Germline V lookup: CDR1 LNHDA, CDR2 SQIVND (reference sequence). The V and J ends lost 3 bases and 2 bases respectively, with 10 bases between them.

The chain employs TRBV2 and TRBJ2-3; TRBD2 matches at 13 bases. The junction had 6 bases not matched to a gene; V was cut back by 5 bases and J by 4 bases. The germline CDR1 and CDR2 sequences are SNHLY and FYNNEI. CDR3 length: 16 residues. The CDR3 region has the DNA TGTGCCAGCAGTCTAGCACTAGCGGGAGGGCCAGATACGCAGTATTTT. This translates into CASSLALAGGPDTQYF.